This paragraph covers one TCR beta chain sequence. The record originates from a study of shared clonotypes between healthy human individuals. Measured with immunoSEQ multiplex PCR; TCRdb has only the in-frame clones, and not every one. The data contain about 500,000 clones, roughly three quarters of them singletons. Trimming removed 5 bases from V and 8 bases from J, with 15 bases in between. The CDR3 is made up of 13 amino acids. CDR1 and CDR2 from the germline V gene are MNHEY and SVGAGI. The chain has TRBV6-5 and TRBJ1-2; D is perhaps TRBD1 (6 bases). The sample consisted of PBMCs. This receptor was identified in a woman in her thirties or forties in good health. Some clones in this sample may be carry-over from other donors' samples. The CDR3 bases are TGTGCCAGCAGTAACCAGGGGCCCAGCGGCTACACCTTC. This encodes CASSNQGPSGYTF.